These 9 T cell receptor beta chains came from one sample sequenced in a study of blood T cell repertoires in COVID-19. Sequencing was performed with immunoSEQ multiplex PCR; in TCRdb, only in-frame clones are kept and a portion is missing. The sample includes 150,000 to 200,000 clones, 85% to 90% of them seen just once. Material for sequencing was peripheral blood. Source of these receptors: a man between 18 and 29 years old with active or convalescent COVID-19.

The gene calls are TRBV27 and TRBJ1-2; D unclear. The CDR3 is 14 residues long. Germline loops: CDR1 MNHEY, CDR2 SMNVEV (reference sequence). V was cut by 5 bases and J by 2 bases, with 12 bases left in between. The chain's CDR3 is CASSASGGNYGYTF. CDR3 DNA sequence: TGTGCCAGCAGTGCTTCGGGAGGGAACTATGGCTACACCTTC.

The genes are TRBV3-1 (or the pseudogene TRBV3-2) and TRBJ2-2; 10 nucleotides align to TRBD2. Losses at the gene ends were 3 bases for V and 8 bases for J; bases not matched to a gene: 9. The germline V gene encodes CDR1 LGHDT and CDR2 YNNKEL (reference sequence). This CDR3 has 16 residues. CDR3 in amino acids: CASSQSRLAGAGELFF. The CDR3 nucleotides read TGTGCCAGCAGCCAGTCCCGGCTAGCGGGAGCTGGGGAGCTGTTTTTT.

V and J are TRBV2 and TRBJ1-2; weak D call: TRBD1 (5 bases). The germline V gene encodes CDR1 SNHLY and CDR2 FYNNEI. With 3 bases removed from V and 4 bases from J, the gap between germline ends came to 12 bases. The CDR3 is made up of 14 amino acids. In DNA form, the CDR3 reads TGTGCCAGCAGTGAGGGGCAGCCTTTCTATGGCTACACCTTC. Translating it yields CASSEGQPFYGYTF.

The chain is built from TRBV9 and TRBJ2-5, with 8 nucleotides matching TRBD2. CDR3 length equals 17 residues. Germline trimming cut 0 bases from V and 5 bases from J; bases unmatched to any gene: 12. Germline CDR1 SGDLS, CDR2 YYNGEE. The CDR3 sequence is CASSVGLGTRATETQYF. In DNA, the CDR3 is TGTGCCAGCAGCGTAGGGCTCGGGACTAGGGCAACGGAGACCCAGTACTTC. The whole variable domain, filled in from reference TRBV9 and TRBJ2-5, reads DSGVTQTPKHLITATGQRVTLRCSPRSGDLSVYWYQQSLDQGLQFLIQYYNGEERAKGNILERFSAQQFPDLHSELNLSSLELGDSALYFCASSVGLGTRATETQYFGPGTRLLVL.

The CDR3 sequence: CASSQRTGNDGDTQYF. CDR3 DNA: TGTGCCAGCAGCCAAAGGACAGGGAACGACGGAGATACGCAGTATTTT. The chain has TRBV2 and TRBJ2-3; 8 positions match TRBD1. Germline CDR1 and CDR2: SNHLY and FYNNEI. This CDR3 spans 16 amino acids. The trim removed 6 bases at V and 5 bases at J, leaving 13 bases unmatched.

J is TRBJ2-7 and V is TRBV6-2 or TRBV6-3; D is possibly TRBD1 (5 bases). V lost 0 bases and J lost 2, with 8 bases in between. The CDR3 covers 14 residues. The V gene's germline CDR1 is MNHEY and CDR2 SVGEGT. CDR3 amino acids: CASSYSGVPYEQYF. The CDR3 DNA follows: TGTGCCAGCAGTTACTCAGGGGTGCCCTACGAGCAGTACTTC.

This chain uses TRBV28 with TRBJ2-7, with 8 nucleotides matching TRBD1. After removal of 4 bases from V and 2 bases from J, the junction contained 10 bases not matched to a gene. Germline-derived CDR1 and CDR2 are MDHEN and SYDVKM. The CDR3 totals 16 residues. CDR3 sequence: CASSSLRDRLPYEQYV. The CDR3 DNA is TGTGCCAGCAGTTCCCTCCGGGACAGGCTCCCCTACGAGCAGTACGTC.

This sequence joins TRBV6-4 and TRBJ1-1; D unresolved. Germline CDR1 is MRHNA and CDR2 is SNTAGT. This CDR3 is 12 amino acids long. The germline V and J ends were trimmed by 6 bases and 8 bases, with 13 bases remaining between them. The CDR3, as DNA: TGTGCCAGCAGCTCGGACTGGGGAGAAGCTTTCTTT. It is translated as CASSSDWGEAFF.

This clone is a singleton in its sample. V usage is TRBV4-3 and J usage is TRBJ2-1; possible D gene TRBD1, 5 bases. CDR3 size: 12 residues. From germline, CDR1 is LGHNA and CDR2 YSLEER. The V end lost 9 bases, the J end lost 3 bases, and 9 bases lay between the germline ends. The CDR3 DNA is TGCGCCAGTGGACACAACTACAATGAGCAGTTCTTC. Its translation is CASGHNYNEQFF.